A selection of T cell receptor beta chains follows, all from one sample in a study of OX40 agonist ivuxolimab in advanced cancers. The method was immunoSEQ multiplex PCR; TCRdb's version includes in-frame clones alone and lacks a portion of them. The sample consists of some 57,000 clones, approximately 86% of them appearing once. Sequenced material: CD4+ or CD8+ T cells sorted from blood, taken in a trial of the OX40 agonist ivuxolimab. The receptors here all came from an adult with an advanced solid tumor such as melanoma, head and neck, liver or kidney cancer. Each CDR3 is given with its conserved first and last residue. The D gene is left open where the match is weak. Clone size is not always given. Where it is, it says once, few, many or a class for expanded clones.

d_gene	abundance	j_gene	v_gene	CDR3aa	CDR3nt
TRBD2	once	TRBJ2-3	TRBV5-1	CASSSVAGEGDTQYF	TGCGCCAGCAGCTCAGTAGCGGGAGAAGGAGATACGCAGTATTTT
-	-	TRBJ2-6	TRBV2	CASSGALASLGGANVLTF	TGTGCCAGCAGTGGGGCGCTGGCTAGTCTAGGGGGGGCCAACGTCCTGACTTTC
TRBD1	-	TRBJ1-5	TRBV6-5	CASKGDRESNQPQHF	TGTGCCAGCAAAGGGGACAGGGAAAGCAATCAGCCCCAGCATTTT
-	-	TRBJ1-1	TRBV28	CASSPPGVAEAFF	TGTGCCAGCTCACCCCCGGGGGTAGCTGAAGCTTTCTTT
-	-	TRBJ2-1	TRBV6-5	CASRTDAYNEQFF	TGTGCCAGCAGGACCGACGCGTACAATGAGCAGTTCTTC
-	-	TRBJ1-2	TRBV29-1	CSTQGLLSYGYTF	TGCAGCACCCAGGGTCTGCTGAGTTATGGCTACACCTTC
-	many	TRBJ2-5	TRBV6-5	CASSYSPPPETQYF	TGTGCCAGCAGTTACTCGCCTCCCCCAGAGACCCAGTACTTC
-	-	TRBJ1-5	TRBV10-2	CASTRGSNQPQHF	TGCGCCAGCACCAGGGGTAGTAATCAGCCCCAGCATTTT
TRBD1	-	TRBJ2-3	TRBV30	CAWATGVEVSTDTQYF	TGTGCCTGGGCAACAGGGGTTGAAGTCAGCACAGATACGCAGTATTTT
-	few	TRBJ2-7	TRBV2	CASRLEAGPYEQYF	TGTGCCAGCAGACTGGAGGCAGGGCCCTACGAGCAGTACTTC
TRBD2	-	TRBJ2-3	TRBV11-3	CASSPGTSGNPADTQYF	TGTGCCAGCAGCCCTGGGACTAGCGGGAATCCTGCAGATACGCAGTATTTT
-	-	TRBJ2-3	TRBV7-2	CASSLVPGVGDTQYF	TGTGCCAGCAGCTTAGTGCCAGGGGTTGGGGATACGCAGTATTTT
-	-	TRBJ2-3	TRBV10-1	CASSELATDTQYF	TGCGCCAGCAGTGAGCTTGCCACAGATACGCAGTATTTT
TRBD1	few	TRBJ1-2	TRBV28	CASGGNRGQRGYTF	TGTGCCAGCGGGGGCAACAGGGGGCAAAGGGGCTACACCTTC
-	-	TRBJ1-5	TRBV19	CASSITGGSSQPQHF	TGTGCCAGTAGTATCACCGGGGGCTCAAGCCAGCCCCAGCATTTT
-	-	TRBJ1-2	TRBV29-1	CSVRIGNYGYTF	TGCAGCGTACGGATAGGGAACTATGGCTACACCTTC
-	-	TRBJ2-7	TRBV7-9	CASSFTGGTYEQYF	TGTGCCAGCAGCTTTACTGGGGGTACCTACGAGCAGTACTTC
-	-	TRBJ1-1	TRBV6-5	CASSPGQRTEAFF	TGTGCCAGCAGCCCCGGACAGAGGACTGAAGCTTTCTTT
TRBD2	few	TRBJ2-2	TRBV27	CASSPLASGSAGELFF	TGTGCCAGCAGTCCATTGGCTAGCGGGAGCGCCGGGGAGCTGTTTTTT
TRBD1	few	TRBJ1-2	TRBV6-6	CASKGDRVEYGYTF	TGTGCCAGCAAAGGCGACAGGGTCGAGTATGGCTACACCTTC
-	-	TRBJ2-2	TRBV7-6	CASSQRRVGTGELFF	TGTGCCAGCAGCCAGAGGCGGGTCGGGACCGGGGAGCTGTTTTTT
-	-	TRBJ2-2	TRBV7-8	CASSLLGPGNTGELFF	TGTGCCAGCAGCTTACTGGGACCGGGAAACACCGGGGAGCTGTTTTTT
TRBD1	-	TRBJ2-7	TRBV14	CASSQGTGGEQYF	TGTGCCAGCAGCCAGGGCACAGGGGGCGAGCAGTACTTC
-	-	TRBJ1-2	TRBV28	CATRTGLYGYTF	TGTGCCACCAGAACCGGGTTATATGGCTACACCTTC
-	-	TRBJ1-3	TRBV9	CASSVGTSGNTIYF	TGTGCCAGCAGCGTCGGAACATCTGGAAACACCATATATTTT
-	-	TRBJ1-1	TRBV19	CASSIQVRENTEAFF	TGTGCCAGTAGTATTCAGGTCAGGGAGAACACTGAAGCTTTCTTT
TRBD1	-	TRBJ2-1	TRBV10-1	CASGGQGKDEQFF	TGCGCCAGCGGCGGACAGGGTAAGGATGAGCAGTTCTTC
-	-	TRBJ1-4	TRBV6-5	CASSYSLENNEKLFF	TGTGCCAGCAGTTACTCGTTGGAAAATAATGAAAAACTGTTTTTT
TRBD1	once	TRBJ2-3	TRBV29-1	CSGLGQGSPKQYF	TGCAGCGGCTTGGGACAGGGCAGCCCGAAGCAGTATTTT
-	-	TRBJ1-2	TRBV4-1	CASSQVRGGRTNYGYTF	TGCGCCAGCAGCCAAGTAAGGGGTGGACGGACTAACTATGGCTACACCTTC
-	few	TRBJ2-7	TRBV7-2	CASTSPGSYEQYF	TGTGCCAGCACCTCCCCGGGATCCTACGAGCAGTACTTC
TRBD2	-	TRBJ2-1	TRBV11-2	CASSSTSLRLAVNNEQFF	TGTGCCAGCAGCTCCACCTCCCTCCGACTAGCGGTGAACAATGAGCAGTTCTTC
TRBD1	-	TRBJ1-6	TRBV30	CAWSAGQGANSPLHF	TGTGCCTGGAGCGCAGGACAGGGGGCTAATTCACCCCTCCACTTT
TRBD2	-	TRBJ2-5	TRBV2	CASRLAGGGSQETQYF	TGTGCCAGCAGGCTAGCGGGAGGGGGGTCCCAAGAGACCCAGTACTTC
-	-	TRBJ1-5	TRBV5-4	CASSLMYSNQPQHF	TGTGCCAGCAGCTTGATGTATAGCAATCAGCCCCAGCATTTT
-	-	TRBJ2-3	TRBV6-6	CASSTTSTDTQYF	TGTGCCAGCAGCACTACTAGCACAGATACGCAGTATTTT
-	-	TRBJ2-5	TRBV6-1	CASSKGLGGEETQYF	TGTGCCAGCAGTAAGGGACTTGGTGGGGAAGAGACCCAGTACTTC
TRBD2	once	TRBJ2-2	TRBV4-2	CASSQTSGISGELFF	TGTGCCAGCAGCCAAACTAGCGGGATATCCGGGGAGCTGTTTTTT
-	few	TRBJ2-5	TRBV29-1	CSVARGETQYF	TGCAGCGTTGCAAGAGGGGAGACCCAGTACTTC
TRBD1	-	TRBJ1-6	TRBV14	CASSQGTGSHSPLHF	TGTGCCAGCAGCCAGGGGACAGGGAGCCATTCACCCCTCCACTTT
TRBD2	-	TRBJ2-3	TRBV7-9	CASSLGLAVDTQYF	TGTGCCAGCAGCTTAGGGCTAGCGGTAGATACGCAGTATTTT
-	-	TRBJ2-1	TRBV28	CASSPNRGGYYNEQFF	TGTGCCAGCAGCCCAAACAGGGGAGGGTACTACAATGAGCAGTTCTTC
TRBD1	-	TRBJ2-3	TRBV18	CASSLRTGEADTQYF	TGTGCCAGCTCACTGCGGACAGGGGAAGCAGATACGCAGTATTTT
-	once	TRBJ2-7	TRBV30	CAWTSVGEQYF	TGTGCCTGGACTAGCGTGGGTGAGCAGTACTTC
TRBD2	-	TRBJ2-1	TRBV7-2	CASSSPAGNNEQFF	TGTGCCAGCAGCTCCCCAGCGGGAAACAATGAGCAGTTCTTC
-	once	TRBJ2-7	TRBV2	CASSLDQSSYEQYF	TGTGCCAGCAGTCTGGACCAGAGCTCCTACGAGCAGTACTTC
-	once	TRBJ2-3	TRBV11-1	CASSLVGSSGITDTQYF	TGTGCCAGCAGCTTAGTTGGAAGTAGCGGTATCACAGATACGCAGTATTTT
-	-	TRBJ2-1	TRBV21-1	CASSSLLHNEQFF	TGTGCCAGCAGCAGTCTACTACACAATGAGCAGTTCTTC
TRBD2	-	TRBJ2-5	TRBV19	CASRGPHSGSGETQYF	TGTGCCAGTAGAGGGCCCCATAGCGGGAGTGGTGAGACCCAGTACTTC